This T cell receptor beta chain is drawn from a study of cytomegalovirus exposure and HLA in healthy donors. The PCR employed 60 Vbeta primers together with 13 Jbeta primers. Clones were read by immunoSEQ multiplex PCR, and TCRdb kept only the in-frame ones, dropping some. The sample records fewer than 200,000 clones, roughly 87% being singletons. Germline-derived CDR1 and CDR2 are PRHDT and FYEKMQ (reference sequence). With V trimmed by 6 bases and J by 8 bases, 22 bases remained unmatched. CDR3 length: 18 amino acids. This chain joins TRBV13 and TRBJ2-3; 8 nucleotides agree with TRBD2. The receptor's source is a man aged 50 or older in good health and CMV-seronegative. The sequenced sample consisted of PBMCs. The CDR3 bases are TGTGCCAGCAGGTATTATCCCGCCACTAGCGGCCTATCCTGTACGCAGTATTTT. Residues: CASRYYPATSGLSCTQYF.